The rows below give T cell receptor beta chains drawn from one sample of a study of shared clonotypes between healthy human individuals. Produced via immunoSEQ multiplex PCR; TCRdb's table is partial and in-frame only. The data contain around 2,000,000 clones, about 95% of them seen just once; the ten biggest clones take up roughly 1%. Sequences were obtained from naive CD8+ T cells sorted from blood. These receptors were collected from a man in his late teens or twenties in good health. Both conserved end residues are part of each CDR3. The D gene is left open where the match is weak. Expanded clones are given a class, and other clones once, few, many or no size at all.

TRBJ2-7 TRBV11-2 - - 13 CASTLQQGNEQYF TGTGCCAGCACCTTACAGCAGGGGAACGAGCAGTACTTC
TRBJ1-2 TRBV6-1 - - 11 CASSEGWIYTF TGTGCCAGCAGTGAAGGGTGGATTTACACCTTC
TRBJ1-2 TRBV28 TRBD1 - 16 CASSSTQTGGGGGYTF TGTGCCAGCAGTTCGACTCAAACAGGGGGCGGAGGCGGCTACACCTTC
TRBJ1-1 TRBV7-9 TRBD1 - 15 CASSLRGDRGQVAFF TGTGCCAGCAGCTTAAGAGGGGACAGGGGGCAGGTCGCTTTCTTT
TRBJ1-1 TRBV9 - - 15 CASSVEGGSNTEAFF TGTGCCAGCAGCGTAGAGGGGGGGTCGAACACTGAAGCTTTCTTT
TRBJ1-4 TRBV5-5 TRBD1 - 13 CASSLDRGTKLFF TGTGCCAGCAGCCTGGACAGGGGGACCAAACTGTTTTTT
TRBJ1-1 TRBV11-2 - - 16 CASSPPRGRSNTEAFF TGTGCCAGCAGCCCCCCCCGGGGCAGAAGTAACACTGAAGCTTTCTTT
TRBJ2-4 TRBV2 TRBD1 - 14 CATYGQGAKNIQYF TGTGCCACCTACGGACAGGGGGCCAAAAACATTCAGTACTTC
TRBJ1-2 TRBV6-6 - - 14 CASSYAEGDYGYTF TGTGCCAGCAGTTACGCAGAGGGTGACTATGGCTACACCTTC
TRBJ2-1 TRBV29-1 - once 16 CSVEDLIPAAVDEQFF TGCAGCGTTGAAGATCTTATTCCTGCTGCTGTTGATGAGCAGTTCTTC
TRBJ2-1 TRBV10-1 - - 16 CASSGKGGLSYNEQFF TGCGCCAGCAGTGGGAAAGGGGGGCTTTCCTACAATGAGCAGTTCTTC
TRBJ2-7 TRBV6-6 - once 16 CASSYSLMAVPGEQYF TGTGCCAGCAGTTACTCGTTGATGGCAGTCCCGGGTGAGCAGTACTTC
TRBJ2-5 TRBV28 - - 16 CASRATPRTDQETQYF TGTGCCAGCAGGGCTACTCCCCGGACGGACCAAGAGACCCAGTACTTC
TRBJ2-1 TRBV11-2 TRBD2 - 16 CASSLDVLAGYNEQFF TGTGCCAGCAGCTTAGATGTGCTAGCGGGCTACAATGAGCAGTTCTTC